One sample yielded the 21 T cell receptor beta chains listed below, sequenced in a study of T cells in Graves' hyperthyroidism and ophthalmopathy. From RNA transcripts, TCR beta CDR3 regions were amplified. A first-round RT-PCR of the TCR CDR3 used the HTBI primer set. TCRdb used MiXCR to reprocess the multiplex PCR reads, holding one entry per CDR3 protein. The sample carries roughly 700,000 distinct CDR3 sequences, around 15% recorded once. Input material: blood. Receptors were obtained from a woman aged 18-29 years with Graves' hyperthyroidism.

Many counts were recorded for this clonotype. In DNA form, the CDR3 reads TGTGCTAGTGGTTTGGTGTTCACGACTAGCGGGGTTCCAGATACGCAGTATTTT. Translated: CASGLVFTTSGVPDTQYF. The chain combines TRBV12-5 with TRBJ2-3; 11 nucleotides match TRBD2. The CDR3 sequence is 18 residues long. Germline V CDR1 and CDR2: LGHNT, FRNRAP. Trimming took 0 bases from V and 4 from J; bases not matched to a gene: 9.

This clonotype was detected ten times or more. The chain carries TRBV28 and TRBJ2-5, with TRBD1 matching 7 bases. The CDR3 totals 16 residues. CDR1 and CDR2 (germline): MDHEN, SYDVKM. With 5 bases clipped from V and 6 bases from J, the junction kept 15 bases outside the gene matches. The CDR3 is CASSLSPSGGQQTQYF. CDR3 bases: TGTGCCAGCAGTCTCTCACCCTCAGGGGGTCAGCAGACCCAGTACTTC. Filled out from reference TRBV28 and TRBJ2-5, the complete variable domain reads DVKVTQSSRYLVKRTGEKVFLECVQDMDHENMFWYRQDPGLGLRLIYFSYDVKMKEKGDIPEGYSVSREKKERFSLILESASTNQTSMYLCASSLSPSGGQQTQYFGPGTRLLVL.

V gene TRBV7-9 combines with J gene TRBJ1-6; 7 bases are shared with TRBD1. J gave up 6 bases and V 7 bases, and 6 bases lay outside the gene matches. Per the germline V gene, CDR1 is SEHNR and CDR2 is FQNEAQ (reference sequence). The CDR3 sequence is 14 residues long. For the CDR3, the DNA is TGTGCCAGCACCACCACAGGGGTTAATTCACCCCTCCACTTT. The encoded protein is CASTTTGVNSPLHF.

This clonotype was observed a few times. The chain recombines TRBV9 with TRBJ2-7; TRBD2 might be the D (5 bases). CDR1 SGDLS and CDR2 YYNGEE come from the germline V gene. Trimming cost V 3 bases and J 9 bases, with 16 bases left between them. The CDR3 consists of 13 residues. DNA of the CDR3: TGTGCCAGCAGCGCGACAACCAACAGCGGGCAGTACTTC. It translates to CASSATTNSGQYF.

This clonotype came up many times. V and J are TRBV12-5 and TRBJ2-2, with D unclear. The CDR3 totals 12 residues. V lost 9 bases and J 3 bases, leaving 8 bases between the germline ends. Germline CDR1 LGHNT, CDR2 FRNRAP. Written as DNA, the CDR3 is TGTGCTAGCCACGATGACACCGGGGAGCTGTTTTTT. It codes for CASHDDTGELFF.

The sample holds a few counts of this clonotype. V gene TRBV2 combines with J gene TRBJ1-3, with D maybe TRBD1 (5 bases). Germline-derived CDR1 and CDR2 are SNHLY and FYNNEI. The CDR3 totals 13 residues. Trimming stripped 7 bases from V and 2 bases from J, with 9 bases between. Here the CDR3 reads CASNDRAGNTIYF. CDR3 nucleotides: TGTGCCAGCAACGACAGAGCTGGAAACACCATATATTTT.

The sample holds a few counts of this clonotype. This rearrangement joins TRBV29-1 to TRBJ1-2, with TRBD1 matching over 7 bases. Germline V gene sequence: CDR1 SQVTM, CDR2 ANQGSEA. The CDR3 has 17 residues. The V segment lost 5 bases and the J segment 4 bases; nucleotides outside the gene matches: 19. CDR3 amino acids: CSVPPGQVASGSYGYTF. The CDR3 DNA sequence: TGCAGCGTTCCTCCCGGACAGGTAGCCTCCGGCTCCTATGGCTACACCTTC. Together with reference TRBV29-1 and TRBJ1-2, the CDR3 gives the full variable domain: SAVISQKPSRDICQRGTSLTIQCQVDSQVTMMFWYRQQPGQSLTLIATANQGSEATYESGFVIDKFPISRPNLTFSTLTVSNMSPEDSSIYLCSVPPGQVASGSYGYTFGSGTRLTVV.

The chain has TRBV28 and TRBJ2-1, with D possibly being TRBD1 (5 bases). CDR1 MDHEN and CDR2 SYDVKM come from the germline V gene. The CDR3 has 13 residues. Deletions cut 2 bases from V and 12 bases from J, with 14 bases between. The CDR3 DNA sequence: TGTGCCAGCAGTTTAAAAGCAGGGATGGGGCAGTTCTTC. Protein: CASSLKAGMGQFF. Full variable domain (rest looked up from reference TRBV28 and TRBJ2-1): DVKVTQSSRYLVKRTGEKVFLECVQDMDHENMFWYRQDPGLGLRLIYFSYDVKMKEKGDIPEGYSVSREKKERFSLILESASTNQTSMYLCASSLKAGMGQFFGPGTRLTVL.

This clonotype has only a few counts. The rearrangement joins TRBV4-1 to TRBJ1-2, with D hard to call. Per the germline V gene, CDR1 is MGHRA and CDR2 is YSYEKL. This CDR3 is 15 amino acids long. Trimming left V 0 bases short and J 4 bases short, with 12 bases between. The CDR3 here is CASSQESREAYGYTF. Here the CDR3 DNA reads TGCGCCAGCAGCCAAGAGTCAAGGGAGGCCTATGGCTACACCTTC.

This clonotype has at least ten counts. The rearrangement links TRBV20-1 to TRBJ2-1, with 8 bases lining up with TRBD2. Trimming at V came to 7 bases and at J to 3 bases, leaving 8 bases not matched to a gene. Germline V gives CDR1 DFQATT, CDR2 SNEGSKA (reference sequence). CDR3 length: 14 residues. For the CDR3, the DNA is TGCAGTGTTCCCGGGACTAGTGACTACAATGAGCAGTTCTTC. Amino acid sequence: CSVPGTSDYNEQFF.

This clonotype was detected many times. This chain uses TRBV28 with TRBJ2-1, with TRBD2 matching over 8 bases. The length of the CDR3 is 15 residues. CDR1 is MDHEN and CDR2 is SYDVKM in the germline V gene. Trimming removed 3 bases from V and 5 bases from J; junction bases left unmatched: 6. The CDR3 region has the DNA TGTGCCAGCAGTTTCCTAGCGGGTAAGGACAATGAGCAGTTCTTC. Its translation is CASSFLAGKDNEQFF.

In its sample, this clonotype was seen many times. The chain combines TRBV6-1 with TRBJ2-1; 12 bases map to TRBD2. The CDR3 spans 16 residues. The V and J ends lost 0 bases and 9 bases, in that order; junction bases with no gene match: 6. CDR1 and CDR2 from the germline V gene are MNHNS and SASEGT. The CDR3 here is CASSEATSGRSGEQFF. CDR3 in DNA: TGTGCCAGCAGTGAAGCGACTAGCGGGAGATCAGGTGAGCAGTTCTTC.

V usage is TRBV19 and J usage is TRBJ1-1; D gene uncertain. V was pared by 3 bases and J by 1 base, with 12 bases between. The V gene's germline CDR1 is LNHDA and CDR2 SQIVND (reference sequence). This CDR3 has 15 residues. CDR3 sequence reads: CASSMRSRGNTEAFF. In DNA form, the CDR3 reads TGTGCCAGTAGTATGCGCTCTCGGGGGAACACTGAAGCTTTCTTT.

This clonotype occurred once. This sequence joins TRBV9 and TRBJ2-7; D is undetermined. V lost 0 bases, J lost 1 base, and 14 bases lay in between. The germline V gene has CDR1 SGDLS and CDR2 YYNGEE. The CDR3 length is 16 residues. As DNA, the CDR3 is TGTGCCAGCAGCGTAGGAAGTCTCTCGGGTTCCTACGAGCAGTACTTC. Translating gives CASSVGSLSGSYEQYF.

This clonotype was seen a handful of times. The chain has TRBV7-3 and TRBJ2-1; 12 bases fit TRBD2. CDR3 length equals 16 residues. The germline V gene encodes CDR1 SGHTA and CDR2 FQGTGA. The V gene end was trimmed by 5 bases and the J gene end by 6 bases; junction bases not matched to a gene: 8. For the CDR3, the DNA is TGTGCCAGCAGCCCACTAGCGGGAGGTATTCGCAATGAGCAGTTCTTC. This encodes CASSPLAGGIRNEQFF.

This clonotype was counted a few times. This chain joins TRBV7-2 and TRBJ1-3; no clear D gene. Trimming left V 5 bases short and J 0 bases short, with 8 bases between. Per the germline V gene, CDR1 is SGHTA and CDR2 is FQGNSA. The CDR3 is 14 residues long. The CDR3 spells CASSPQNSGNTIYF. For the CDR3, the DNA is TGTGCCAGCAGCCCCCAGAACTCTGGAAACACCATATATTTT.

This clonotype was counted between two and nine times. The chain has TRBV19 and TRBJ2-1; TRBD2 is a possible D gene (7 bases). V was pared by 3 bases and J by 5 bases, with 20 bases between. The CDR3 is made up of 17 amino acids. CDR1 is LNHDA, CDR2 SQIVND, per germline (reference sequence). The CDR3 is CASSIGLGGEGDNEQFF. In DNA form, the CDR3 reads TGTGCCAGTAGTATTGGCCTAGGGGGGGAGGGGGACAATGAGCAGTTCTTC. The entire variable domain, with the rest obtained from reference TRBV19 and TRBJ2-1, is as follows: DGGITQSPKYLFRKEGQNVTLSCEQNLNHDAMYWYRQDPGQGLRLIYYSQIVNDFQKGDIAEGYSVSREKKESFPLTVTSAQKNPTAFYLCASSIGLGGEGDNEQFFGPGTRLTVL.

The rearrangement links TRBV20-1 to TRBJ2-5; no clear D gene. Trimming took 5 bases from V and 1 from J, leaving 20 bases between them. Germline lookup yields CDR1 DFQATT and CDR2 SNEGSKA (reference sequence). This CDR3 spans 16 amino acids. CDR3 loop: CSARPADLGIQETQYF. CDR3 sequence (DNA): TGCAGTGCTCGCCCCGCGGATTTGGGAATCCAAGAGACCCAGTACTTC.

This clonotype occurred many times. The gene calls are TRBV28 and TRBJ2-7, with 7 bases identical to TRBD2. The CDR3 is 18 amino acids. The germline gives CDR1 MDHEN, CDR2 SYDVKM. With V trimmed by 5 bases and J by 2 bases, 18 bases remained unmatched. CDR3 region: CASSKNLLSGDNTYEQYF. DNA of the CDR3: TGTGCCAGCAGTAAAAACCTTCTCAGCGGGGATAACACCTACGAGCAGTACTTC.

This chain links TRBV29-1 with TRBJ2-1, with 11 bases identical to TRBD2. From germline, CDR1 is SQVTM and CDR2 ANQGSEA. The V gene end was trimmed by 1 base and the J gene end by 12 bases; junction bases not matched to a gene: 5. The CDR3 has 13 residues. The CDR3 protein is CSVEGLAGGGQFF. Here the CDR3 DNA reads TGCAGCGTTGAAGGCCTAGCGGGAGGTGGGCAGTTCTTC.

This clonotype was seen many times. The chain links TRBV7-8 to TRBJ2-1; TRBD2 aligns across 10 bases. V lost 6 bases to trimming and J lost 3 bases; unmatched junction nucleotides: 5. The CDR3 contains 15 residues. The germline V gene encodes CDR1 SGHVS and CDR2 FQNEAQ. The CDR3 loop reads CASSSRTSGYNEQFF. As DNA, the CDR3 is TGTGCCAGCAGTTCAAGGACTAGCGGCTACAATGAGCAGTTCTTC. Filled out from reference TRBV7-8 and TRBJ2-1, the complete variable domain reads GAGVSQSPRYKVAKRGQDVALRCDPISGHVSLFWYQQALGQGPEFLTYFQNEAQLDKSGLPSDRFFAERPEGSVSTLKIQRTQQEDSAVYLCASSSRTSGYNEQFFGPGTRLTVL.